This entry lists 3 T cell receptor beta chains sequenced from one sample in a study of T cells after yellow fever vaccination. TCRdb fed the 5' RACE reads into MiXCR, producing one record per CDR3 protein. The data hold around 30,000 distinct CDR3 sequences, with about 11% observed a single time. The sample was PBMCs, either bulk or a sorted T-cell subset (CD4+, CD8+, memory, or dextramer-sorted; not recorded which), taken approximately 16 days after the first yellow fever vaccination. These receptors originate from a man younger than 35 who received the YFV17D yellow fever vaccine.

This clonotype was counted at least ten times. This rearrangement joins TRBV12-3 or TRBV12-4 to TRBJ1-5; unclear D gene. V shed 6 bases and J shed 1 base, with 10 bases lying between them. CDR3 length: 14 amino acids. CDR3: CASRGMGSNQPQHF. The CDR3 bases are TGTGCCAGCAGGGGAATGGGGAGCAATCAGCCCCAGCATTTT.

At least ten counts were recorded for this clonotype. The V call is TRBV9, the J call TRBJ2-1, with TRBD1 identical over 10 bases. The CDR3 contains 16 residues. Germline V gene sequence: CDR1 SGDLS, CDR2 YYNGEE. The J segment lost 9 bases and the V segment lost 3 bases, leaving 12 bases of the junction unmatched. The CDR3 nucleotides read TGTGCCAGCAGCGCACGGAGCGGGACAGGGGTCGGTGAGCAGTTCTTC. It yields the protein CASSARSGTGVGEQFF.

Only a few counts were recorded for this clonotype. The chain has TRBV7-6 and TRBJ2-5; 11 bases line up with TRBD2. Losses at the gene ends were 2 bases for V and 4 bases for J; bases not matched to a gene: 6. This CDR3 has 16 amino acids. The germline V gene has CDR1 SGHVS and CDR2 FNYEAQ. CDR3 DNA sequence: TGTGCCAGCAGCTTATTAGCGGGGGGGCGGTCAGAGACCCAGTACTTC. It specifies CASSLLAGGRSETQYF.